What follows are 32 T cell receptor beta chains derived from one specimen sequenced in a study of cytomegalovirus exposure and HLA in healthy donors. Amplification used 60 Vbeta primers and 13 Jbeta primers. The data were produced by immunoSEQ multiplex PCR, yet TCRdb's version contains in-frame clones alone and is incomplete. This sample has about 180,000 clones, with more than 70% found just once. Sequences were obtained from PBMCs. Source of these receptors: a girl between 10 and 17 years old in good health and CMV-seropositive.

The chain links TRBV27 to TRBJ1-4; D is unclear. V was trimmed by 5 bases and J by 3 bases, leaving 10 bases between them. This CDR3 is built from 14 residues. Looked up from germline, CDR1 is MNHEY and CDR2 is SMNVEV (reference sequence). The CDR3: CASSIRVSNEKLFF. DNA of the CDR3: TGTGCCAGCAGTATCCGGGTCTCTAATGAAAAACTGTTTTTT.

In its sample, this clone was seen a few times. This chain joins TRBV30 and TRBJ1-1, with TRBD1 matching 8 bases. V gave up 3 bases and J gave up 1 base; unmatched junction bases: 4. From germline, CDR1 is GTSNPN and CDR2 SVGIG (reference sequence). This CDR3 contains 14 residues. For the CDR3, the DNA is TGTGCCTGGAGCCGAGGACAGGGGAACACTGAAGCTTTCTTT. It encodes CAWSRGQGNTEAFF.

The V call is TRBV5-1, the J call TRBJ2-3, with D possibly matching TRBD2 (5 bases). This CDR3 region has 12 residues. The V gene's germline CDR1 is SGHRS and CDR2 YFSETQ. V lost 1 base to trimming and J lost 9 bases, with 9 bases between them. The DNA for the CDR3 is TGCGCCAGCAGCTTGTCCGGGGAGACGCAGTATTTT. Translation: CASSLSGETQYF.

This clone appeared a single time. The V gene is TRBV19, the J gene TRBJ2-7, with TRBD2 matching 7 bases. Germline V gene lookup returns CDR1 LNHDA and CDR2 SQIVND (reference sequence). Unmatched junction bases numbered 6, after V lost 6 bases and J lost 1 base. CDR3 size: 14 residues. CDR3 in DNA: TGTGCCAGTAGCCCCGGCGGGGGATCCTACGAGCAGTACTTC. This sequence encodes CASSPGGGSYEQYF.

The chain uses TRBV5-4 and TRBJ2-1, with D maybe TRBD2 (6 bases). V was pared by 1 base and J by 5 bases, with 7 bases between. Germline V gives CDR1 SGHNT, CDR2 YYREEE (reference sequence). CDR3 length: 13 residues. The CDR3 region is CASSLTGDNEQFF. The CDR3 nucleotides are TGTGCCAGCAGCTTGACGGGGGACAATGAGCAGTTCTTC.

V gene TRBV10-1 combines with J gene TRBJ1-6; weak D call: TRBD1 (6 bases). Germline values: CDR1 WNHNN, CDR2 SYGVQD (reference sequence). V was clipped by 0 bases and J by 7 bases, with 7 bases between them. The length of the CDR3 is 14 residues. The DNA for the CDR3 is TGCGCCAGCAGTGAGTCGAGGGGGAATTCACCCCTCCACTTT. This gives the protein CASSESRGNSPLHF.

DNA for the CDR3: TGTGCCAGTCACCGGACAGGGATCGAAAGCAATCAGCCCCAGCATTTT. Residues: CASHRTGIESNQPQHF. The rearrangement links TRBV19 to TRBJ1-5; TRBD1 matches at 8 bases. CDR3 length: 16 residues. Germline values: CDR1 LNHDA, CDR2 SQIVND (reference sequence). J gave up 1 base and V 8 bases, and 10 bases lay outside the gene matches.

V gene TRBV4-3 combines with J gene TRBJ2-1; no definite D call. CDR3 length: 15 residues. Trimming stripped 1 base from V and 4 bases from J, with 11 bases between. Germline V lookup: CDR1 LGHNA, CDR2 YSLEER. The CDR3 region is CASSQVKLPYNEQFF. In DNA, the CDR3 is TGCGCCAGCAGCCAAGTCAAACTGCCTTACAATGAGCAGTTCTTC.

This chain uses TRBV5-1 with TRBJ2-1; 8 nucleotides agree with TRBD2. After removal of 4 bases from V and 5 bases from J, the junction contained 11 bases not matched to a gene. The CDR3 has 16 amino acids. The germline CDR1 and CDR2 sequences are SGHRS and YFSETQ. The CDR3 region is CASSKGAAGVDNEQFF. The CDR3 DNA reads TGCGCCAGCAGCAAAGGGGCAGCGGGAGTGGACAATGAGCAGTTCTTC.

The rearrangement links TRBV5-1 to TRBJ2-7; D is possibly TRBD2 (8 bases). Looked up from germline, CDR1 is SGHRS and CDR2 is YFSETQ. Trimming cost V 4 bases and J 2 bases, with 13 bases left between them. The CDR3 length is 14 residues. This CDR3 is CASSREGQTYEQYF. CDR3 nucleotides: TGCGCCAGCAGCCGGGAGGGACAGACCTACGAGCAGTACTTC.

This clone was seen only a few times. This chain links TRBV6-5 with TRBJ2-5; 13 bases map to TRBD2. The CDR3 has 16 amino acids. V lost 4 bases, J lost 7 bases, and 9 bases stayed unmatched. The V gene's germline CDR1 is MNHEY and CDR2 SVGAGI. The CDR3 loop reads CASSSQLAGGPVTQYF. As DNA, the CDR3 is TGTGCCAGCAGTTCCCAACTAGCGGGAGGGCCGGTGACCCAGTACTTC.

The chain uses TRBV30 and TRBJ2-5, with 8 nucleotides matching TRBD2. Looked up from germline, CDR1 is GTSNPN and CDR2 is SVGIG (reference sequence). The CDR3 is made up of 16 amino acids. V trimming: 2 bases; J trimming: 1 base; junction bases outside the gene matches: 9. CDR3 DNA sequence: TGTGCCTGGAGTTTCCCAGCGGGAGAGTTCCAAGAGACCCAGTACTTC. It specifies CAWSFPAGEFQETQYF.

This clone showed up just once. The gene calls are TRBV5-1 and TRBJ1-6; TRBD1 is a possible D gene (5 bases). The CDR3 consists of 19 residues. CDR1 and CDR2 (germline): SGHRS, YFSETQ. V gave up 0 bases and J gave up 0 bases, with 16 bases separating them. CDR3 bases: TGCGCCAGCAGCTTGGTGGGGCGGAGAAGGAGCTCCTATAATTCACCCCTCCACTTT. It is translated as CASSLVGRRRSSYNSPLHF.

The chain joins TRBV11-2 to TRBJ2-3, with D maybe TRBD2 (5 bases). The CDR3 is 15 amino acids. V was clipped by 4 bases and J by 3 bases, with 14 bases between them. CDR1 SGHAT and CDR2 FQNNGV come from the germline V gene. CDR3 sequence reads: CASSSLGSPTDTQYF. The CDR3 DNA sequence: TGTGCCAGCAGCTCCTTGGGGAGTCCTACAGATACGCAGTATTTT.

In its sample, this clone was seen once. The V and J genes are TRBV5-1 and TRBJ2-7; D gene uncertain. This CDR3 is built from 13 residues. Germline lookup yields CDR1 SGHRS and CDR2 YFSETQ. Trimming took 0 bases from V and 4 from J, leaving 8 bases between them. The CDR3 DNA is TGCGCCAGCAGCTTGGTTGGCAGGTACGAGCAGTACTTC. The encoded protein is CASSLVGRYEQYF.

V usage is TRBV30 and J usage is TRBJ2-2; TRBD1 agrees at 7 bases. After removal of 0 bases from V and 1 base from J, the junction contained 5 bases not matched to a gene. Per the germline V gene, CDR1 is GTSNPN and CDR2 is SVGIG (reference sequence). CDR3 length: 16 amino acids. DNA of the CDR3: TGTGCCTGGAGTGTACCCGGGACAGTGAACACCGGGGAGCTGTTTTTT. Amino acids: CAWSVPGTVNTGELFF.

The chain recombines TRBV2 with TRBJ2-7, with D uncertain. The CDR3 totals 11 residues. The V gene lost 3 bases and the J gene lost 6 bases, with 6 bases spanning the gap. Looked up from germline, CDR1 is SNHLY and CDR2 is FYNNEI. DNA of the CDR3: TGTGCCAGCAGTGAGTCTCTCGAGCAGTACTTC. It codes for CASSESLEQYF.

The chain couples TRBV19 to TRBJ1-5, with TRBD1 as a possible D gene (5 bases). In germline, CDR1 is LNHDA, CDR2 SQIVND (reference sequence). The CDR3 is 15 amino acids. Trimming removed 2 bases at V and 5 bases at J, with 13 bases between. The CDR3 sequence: CASSINWGEDQPQHF. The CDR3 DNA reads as TGTGCCAGTAGTATAAATTGGGGGGAGGATCAGCCCCAGCATTTT.

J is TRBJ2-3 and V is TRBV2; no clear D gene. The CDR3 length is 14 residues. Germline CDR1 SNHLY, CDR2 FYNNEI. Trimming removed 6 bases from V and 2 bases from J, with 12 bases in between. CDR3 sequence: CASSPNLFTDTQYF. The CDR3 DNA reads TGTGCCAGCAGCCCCAATTTGTTCACAGATACGCAGTATTTT.

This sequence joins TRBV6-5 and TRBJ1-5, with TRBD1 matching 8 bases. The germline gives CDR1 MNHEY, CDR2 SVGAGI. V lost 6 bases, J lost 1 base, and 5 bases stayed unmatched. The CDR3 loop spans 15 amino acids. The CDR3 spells CASRPTGASNQPQHF. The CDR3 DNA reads TGTGCCAGCAGACCGACAGGGGCCAGCAATCAGCCCCAGCATTTT.

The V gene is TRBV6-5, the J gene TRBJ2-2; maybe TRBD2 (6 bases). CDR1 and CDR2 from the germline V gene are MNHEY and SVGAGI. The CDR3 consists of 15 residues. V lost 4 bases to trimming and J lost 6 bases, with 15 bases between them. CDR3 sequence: CASSLSRESSGELFF. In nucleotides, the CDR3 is TGTGCCAGCAGTTTATCACGGGAGTCGTCCGGGGAGCTGTTTTTT.

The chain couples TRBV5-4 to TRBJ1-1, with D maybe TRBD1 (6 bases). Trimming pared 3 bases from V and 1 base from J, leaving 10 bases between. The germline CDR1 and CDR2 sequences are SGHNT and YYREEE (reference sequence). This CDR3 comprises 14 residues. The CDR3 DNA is TGTGCCAGCAGCTGGGGGCCCGCGAACACTGAAGCTTTCTTT. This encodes CASSWGPANTEAFF.

CDR3 region: CASSPDLGQINQPQHF. The CDR3 DNA sequence: TGCGCCAGCAGCCCAGACCTGGGACAGATCAATCAGCCCCAGCATTTT. The rearrangement links TRBV4-1 to TRBJ1-5; TRBD1 matches at 7 bases. Germline V gives CDR1 MGHRA, CDR2 YSYEKL. This CDR3 has 16 amino acids. V lost 4 bases to trimming and J lost 3 bases; unmatched junction nucleotides: 9.

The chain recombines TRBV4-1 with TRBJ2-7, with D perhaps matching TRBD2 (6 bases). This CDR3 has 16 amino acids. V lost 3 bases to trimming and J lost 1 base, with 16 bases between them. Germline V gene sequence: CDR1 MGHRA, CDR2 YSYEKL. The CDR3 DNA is TGCGCCAGCAGCCAGTTCGTGGGAGGCGCATCCTACGAGCAGTACTTC. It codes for CASSQFVGGASYEQYF.

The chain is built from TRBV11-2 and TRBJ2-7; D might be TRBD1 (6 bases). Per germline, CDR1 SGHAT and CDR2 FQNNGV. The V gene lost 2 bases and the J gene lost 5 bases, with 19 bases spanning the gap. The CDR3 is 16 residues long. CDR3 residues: CASSLSSWYRVNEQYF. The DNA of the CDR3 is TGTGCCAGCAGCTTAAGTTCGTGGTACAGGGTCAACGAGCAGTACTTC.

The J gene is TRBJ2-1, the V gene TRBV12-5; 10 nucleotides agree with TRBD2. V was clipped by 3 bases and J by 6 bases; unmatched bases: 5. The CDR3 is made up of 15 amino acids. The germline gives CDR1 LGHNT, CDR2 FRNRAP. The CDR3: CASGFSASGSNEQFF. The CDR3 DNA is TGTGCTAGTGGTTTTTCGGCTAGCGGGAGCAATGAGCAGTTCTTC.

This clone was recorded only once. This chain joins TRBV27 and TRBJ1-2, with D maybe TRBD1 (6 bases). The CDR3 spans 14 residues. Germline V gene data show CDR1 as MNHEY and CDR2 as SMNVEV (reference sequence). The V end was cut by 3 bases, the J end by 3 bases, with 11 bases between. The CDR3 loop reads CASSFKGVDYGYTF. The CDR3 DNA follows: TGTGCCAGCAGTTTTAAGGGGGTAGACTATGGCTACACCTTC.

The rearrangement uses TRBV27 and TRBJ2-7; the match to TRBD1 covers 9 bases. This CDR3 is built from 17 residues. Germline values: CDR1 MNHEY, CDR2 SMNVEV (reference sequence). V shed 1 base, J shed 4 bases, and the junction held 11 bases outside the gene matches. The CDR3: CASSLLTGQGYAYEQYF. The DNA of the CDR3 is TGTGCCAGCAGTTTATTAACGGGACAGGGTTATGCTTACGAGCAGTACTTC.

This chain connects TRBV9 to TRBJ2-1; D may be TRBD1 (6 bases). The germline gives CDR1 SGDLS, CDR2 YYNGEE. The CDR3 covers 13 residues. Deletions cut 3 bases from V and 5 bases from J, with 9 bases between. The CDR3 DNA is TGTGCCAGCAGCGACAGGGACCACAATGAGCAGTTCTTC. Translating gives CASSDRDHNEQFF.

For the CDR3, the DNA is TGTGCCAGCAGTGACCGACAGGGGCCCGGGGAGGTGGACACTGAAGCTTTCTTT. This translates into CASSDRQGPGEVDTEAFF. The V gene is TRBV6-1, the J gene TRBJ1-1; 8 bases map to TRBD1. V was clipped by 3 bases and J by 3 bases; unmatched bases: 15. Per the germline V gene, CDR1 is MNHNS and CDR2 is SASEGT. The CDR3 is 18 amino acids.

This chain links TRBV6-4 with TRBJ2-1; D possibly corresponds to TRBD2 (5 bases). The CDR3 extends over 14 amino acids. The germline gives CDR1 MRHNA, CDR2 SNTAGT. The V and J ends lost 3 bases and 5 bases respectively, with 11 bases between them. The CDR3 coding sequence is TGTGCCAGCAGTGAAGTACTAGGGAACAATGAGCAGTTCTTC. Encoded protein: CASSEVLGNNEQFF.

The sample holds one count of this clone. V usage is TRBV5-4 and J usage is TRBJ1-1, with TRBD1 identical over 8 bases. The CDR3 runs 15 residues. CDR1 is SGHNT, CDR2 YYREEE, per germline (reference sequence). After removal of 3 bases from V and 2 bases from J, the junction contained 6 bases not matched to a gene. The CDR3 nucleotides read TGTGCCAGCAGCTCTGGGACAGGACTTAACACTGAAGCTTTCTTT. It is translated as CASSSGTGLNTEAFF.